This T cell receptor beta chain was profiled in a study of T cell repertoires in cytomegalovirus infection. Each CDR3 protein is one row after TCRdb ran MiXCR on the reads. This table holds 560,000 or so distinct CDR3 sequences, 15% to 20% found once. This clonotype was found a few times. The CDR3 consists of 17 residues. The V gene end was trimmed by 2 bases and the J gene end by 3 bases; junction bases not matched to a gene: 10. Germline CDR1 is SNHLY and CDR2 is FYNNEI. The TCR originated in a human donor in good health (CMV status not recorded). Some clones in this sample may be carry-over from other donors' samples. The chain carries TRBV2 and TRBJ2-5; 9 positions match TRBD2. The sample comprised CD8+ T cells from PBMCs. The CDR3 loop is CASSETGLAGGEETQYF. The CDR3 bases are TGTGCCAGCAGTGAAACCGGCCTTGCGGGGGGGGAAGAGACCCAGTACTTC. Using reference TRBV2 and TRBJ2-5 for the parts outside the CDR3, the full variable domain is EPEVTQTPSHQVTQMGQEVILRCVPISNHLYFYWYRQILGQKVEFLVSFYNNEISEKSEIFDDQFSVERPDGSNFTLKIRSTKLEDSAMYFCASSETGLAGGEETQYFGPGTRLLVL.